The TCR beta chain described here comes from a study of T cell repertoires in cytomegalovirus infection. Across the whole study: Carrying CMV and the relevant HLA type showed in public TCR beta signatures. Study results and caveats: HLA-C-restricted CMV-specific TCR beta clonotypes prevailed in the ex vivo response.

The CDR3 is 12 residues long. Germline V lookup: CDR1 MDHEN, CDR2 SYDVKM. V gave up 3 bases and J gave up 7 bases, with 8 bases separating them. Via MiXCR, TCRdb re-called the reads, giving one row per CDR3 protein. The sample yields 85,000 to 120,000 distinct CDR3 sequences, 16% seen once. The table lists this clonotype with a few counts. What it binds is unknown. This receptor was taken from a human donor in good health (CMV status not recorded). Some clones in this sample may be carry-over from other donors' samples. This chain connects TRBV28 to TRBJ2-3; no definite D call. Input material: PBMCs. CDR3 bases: TGTGCCAGCAGTTTCACGCGGAATACGCAGTATTTT. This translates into CASSFTRNTQYF.